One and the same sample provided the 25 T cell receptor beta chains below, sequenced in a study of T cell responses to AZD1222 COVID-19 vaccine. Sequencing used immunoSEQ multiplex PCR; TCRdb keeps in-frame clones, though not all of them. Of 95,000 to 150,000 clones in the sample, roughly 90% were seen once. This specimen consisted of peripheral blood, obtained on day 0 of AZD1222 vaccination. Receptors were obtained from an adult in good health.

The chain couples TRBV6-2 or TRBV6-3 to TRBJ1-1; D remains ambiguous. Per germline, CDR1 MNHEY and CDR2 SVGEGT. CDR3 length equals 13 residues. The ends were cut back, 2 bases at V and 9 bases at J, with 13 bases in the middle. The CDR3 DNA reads TGTGCCAGCAGTTACGAAAAGGGTACTAAAGCTTTCTTT. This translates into CASSYEKGTKAFF.

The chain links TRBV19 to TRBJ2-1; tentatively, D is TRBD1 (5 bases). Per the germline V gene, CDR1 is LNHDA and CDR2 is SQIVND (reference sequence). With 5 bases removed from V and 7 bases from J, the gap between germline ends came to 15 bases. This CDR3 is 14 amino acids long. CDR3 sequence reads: CASSPLGLPNEQFF. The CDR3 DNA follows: TGTGCCAGTAGTCCATTGGGGCTTCCAAATGAGCAGTTCTTC.

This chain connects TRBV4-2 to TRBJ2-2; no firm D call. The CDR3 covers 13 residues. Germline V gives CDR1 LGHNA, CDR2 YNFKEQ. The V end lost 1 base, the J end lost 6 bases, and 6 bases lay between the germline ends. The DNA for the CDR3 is TGTGCCAGCAGCCAAGTTGGCGCCGGGGAGCTGTTTTTT. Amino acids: CASSQVGAGELFF.

CDR3 sequence reads: CASSLDPRNTEAFF. DNA for the CDR3: TGCGCCAGCAGCTTGGACCCACGGAACACTGAAGCTTTCTTT. The chain combines TRBV5-1 with TRBJ1-1, with D uncertain. Germline CDR1 SGHRS, CDR2 YFSETQ. V lost 0 bases, J lost 1 base, and 7 bases lay in between. The CDR3 is 14 amino acids.

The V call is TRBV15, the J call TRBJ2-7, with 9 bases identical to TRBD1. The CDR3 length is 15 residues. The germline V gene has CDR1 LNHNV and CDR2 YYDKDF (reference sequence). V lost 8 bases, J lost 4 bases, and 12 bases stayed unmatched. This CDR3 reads CATRPGGQGGYEQYF. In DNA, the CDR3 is TGTGCCACCCGGCCCGGGGGACAGGGAGGTTACGAGCAGTACTTC.

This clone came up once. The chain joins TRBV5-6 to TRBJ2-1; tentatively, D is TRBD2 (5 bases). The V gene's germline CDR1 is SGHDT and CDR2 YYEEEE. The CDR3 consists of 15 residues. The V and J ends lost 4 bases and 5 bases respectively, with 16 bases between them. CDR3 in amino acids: CASSPRTGSNNEQFF. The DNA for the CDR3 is TGTGCCAGCAGCCCTAGGACGGGGAGTAACAATGAGCAGTTCTTC.

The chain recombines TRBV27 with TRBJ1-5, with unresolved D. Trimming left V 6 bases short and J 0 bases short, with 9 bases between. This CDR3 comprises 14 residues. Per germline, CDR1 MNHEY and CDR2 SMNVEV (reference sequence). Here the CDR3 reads CASREGFSNQPQHF. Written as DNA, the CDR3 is TGTGCCAGCAGGGAGGGATTTAGCAATCAGCCCCAGCATTTT.

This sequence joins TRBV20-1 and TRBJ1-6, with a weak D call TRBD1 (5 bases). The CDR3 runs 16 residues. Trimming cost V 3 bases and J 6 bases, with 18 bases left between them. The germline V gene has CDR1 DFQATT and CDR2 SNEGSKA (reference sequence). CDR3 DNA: TGCAGTGCTAGTTCCGCCTCAAGAGGGGTTAATTCACCCCTCCACTTT. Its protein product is CSASSASRGVNSPLHF.

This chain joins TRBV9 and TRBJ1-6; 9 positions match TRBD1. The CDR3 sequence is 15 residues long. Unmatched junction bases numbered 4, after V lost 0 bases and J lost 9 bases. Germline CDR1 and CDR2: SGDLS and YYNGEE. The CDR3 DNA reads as TGTGCCAGCAGCGTAGCGGGACAGGGTAGTTCACCCCTCCACTTT. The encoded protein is CASSVAGQGSSPLHF.

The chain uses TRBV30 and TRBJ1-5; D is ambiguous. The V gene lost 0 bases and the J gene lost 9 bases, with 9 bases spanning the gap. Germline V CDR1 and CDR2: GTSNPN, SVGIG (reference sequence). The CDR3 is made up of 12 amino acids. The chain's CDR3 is CAWSVRMGPQHF. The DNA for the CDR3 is TGTGCCTGGAGTGTACGTATGGGGCCCCAGCATTTT.

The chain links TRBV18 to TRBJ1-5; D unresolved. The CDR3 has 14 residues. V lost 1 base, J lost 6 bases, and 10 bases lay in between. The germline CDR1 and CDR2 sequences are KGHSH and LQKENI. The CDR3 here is CASSPLPFSQPQHF. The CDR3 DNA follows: TGTGCCAGCTCACCACTCCCGTTCAGTCAGCCCCAGCATTTT.

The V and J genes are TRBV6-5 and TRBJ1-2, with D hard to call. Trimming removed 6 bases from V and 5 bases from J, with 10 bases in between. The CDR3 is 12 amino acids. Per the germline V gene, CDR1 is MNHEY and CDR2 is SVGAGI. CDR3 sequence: CASSADVYGYTF. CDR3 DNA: TGTGCCAGCAGCGCGGACGTATATGGCTACACCTTC.

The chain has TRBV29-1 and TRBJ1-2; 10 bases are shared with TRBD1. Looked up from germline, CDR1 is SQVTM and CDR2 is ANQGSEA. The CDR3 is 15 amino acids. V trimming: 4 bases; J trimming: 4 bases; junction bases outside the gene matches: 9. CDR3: CSVGQLRTGGYGYTF. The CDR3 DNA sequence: TGCAGCGTTGGGCAGCTTCGGACAGGGGGCTATGGCTACACCTTC. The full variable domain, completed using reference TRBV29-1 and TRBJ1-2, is SAVISQKPSRDICQRGTSLTIQCQVDSQVTMMFWYRQQPGQSLTLIATANQGSEATYESGFVIDKFPISRPNLTFSTLTVSNMSPEDSSIYLCSVGQLRTGGYGYTFGSGTRLTVV.

The CDR3 here is CASSPATPKGHEQYF. For the CDR3, the DNA is TGTGCCAGCAGCCCCGCGACGCCGAAAGGGCACGAGCAGTACTTC. The chain carries TRBV3-1 (or the pseudogene TRBV3-2) and TRBJ2-7, with D hard to call. Trimming took 4 bases from V and 5 from J, leaving 18 bases between them. Germline lookup yields CDR1 LGHDT and CDR2 YNNKEL (reference sequence). The CDR3 spans 15 residues.

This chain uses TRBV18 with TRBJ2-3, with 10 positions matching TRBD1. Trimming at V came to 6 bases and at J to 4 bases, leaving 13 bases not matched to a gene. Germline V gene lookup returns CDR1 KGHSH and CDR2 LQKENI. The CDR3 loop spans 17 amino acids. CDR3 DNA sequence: TGTGCCAGCTCGACAGGGACAGGGGTTGGATTCGCAGATACGCAGTATTTT. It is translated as CASSTGTGVGFADTQYF.

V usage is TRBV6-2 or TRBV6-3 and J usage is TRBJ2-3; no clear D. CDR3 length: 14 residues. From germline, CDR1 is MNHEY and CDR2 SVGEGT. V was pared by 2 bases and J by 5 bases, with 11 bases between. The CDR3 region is CASSYGVEGDTQYF. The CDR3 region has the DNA TGTGCCAGCAGTTACGGGGTGGAAGGAGATACGCAGTATTTT.

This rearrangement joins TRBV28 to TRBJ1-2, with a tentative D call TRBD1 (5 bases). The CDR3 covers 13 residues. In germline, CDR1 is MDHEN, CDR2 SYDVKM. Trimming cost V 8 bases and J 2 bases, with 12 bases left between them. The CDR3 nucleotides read TGTGCCAGCCAGGGATCGAGGAACTATGGCTACACCTTC. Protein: CASQGSRNYGYTF.

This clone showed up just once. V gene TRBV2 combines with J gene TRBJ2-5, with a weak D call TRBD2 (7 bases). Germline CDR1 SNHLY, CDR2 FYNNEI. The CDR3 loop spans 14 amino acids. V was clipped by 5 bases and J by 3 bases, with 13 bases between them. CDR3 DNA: TGTGCCAGCAGTCGGGGGCGGGAGAAAGAGACCCAGTACTTC. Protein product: CASSRGREKETQYF.

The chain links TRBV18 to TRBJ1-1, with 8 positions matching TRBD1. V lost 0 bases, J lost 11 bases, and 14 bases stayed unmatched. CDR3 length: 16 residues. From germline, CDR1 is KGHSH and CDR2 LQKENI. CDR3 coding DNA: TGTGCCAGCTCACCACCCCCAGGGGGCGTCGGAATTCTGGCTTTCTTT. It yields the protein CASSPPPGGVGILAFF.

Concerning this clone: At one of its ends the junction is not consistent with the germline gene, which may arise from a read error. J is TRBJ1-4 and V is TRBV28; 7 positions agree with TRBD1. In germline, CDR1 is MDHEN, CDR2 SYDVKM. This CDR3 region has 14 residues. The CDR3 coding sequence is TGTGCCAGCAGTCTGACAGGGAGTAATGGAAAACTGTTTTTT. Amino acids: CASSLTGSNGKLFF. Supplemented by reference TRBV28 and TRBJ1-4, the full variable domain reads DVKVTQSSRYLVKRTGEKVFLECVQDMDHENMFWYRQDPGLGLRLIYFSYDVKMKEKGDIPEGYSVSREKKERFSLILESASTNQTSMYLCASSLTGSNGKLFFGSGTQLSVL.

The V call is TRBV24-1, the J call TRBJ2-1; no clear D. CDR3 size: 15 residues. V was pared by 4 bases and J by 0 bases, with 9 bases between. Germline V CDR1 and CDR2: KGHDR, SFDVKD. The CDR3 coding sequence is TGTGCCACCAGTGAAAGTCCGAGCTCCTACAATGAGCAGTTCTTC. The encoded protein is CATSESPSSYNEQFF.

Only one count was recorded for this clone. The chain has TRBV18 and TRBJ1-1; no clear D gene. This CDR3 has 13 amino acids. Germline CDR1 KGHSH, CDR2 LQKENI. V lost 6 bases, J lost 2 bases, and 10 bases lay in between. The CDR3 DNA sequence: TGTGCCAGCTCCCAAGTAGATAACACTGAAGCTTTCTTT. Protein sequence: CASSQVDNTEAFF.

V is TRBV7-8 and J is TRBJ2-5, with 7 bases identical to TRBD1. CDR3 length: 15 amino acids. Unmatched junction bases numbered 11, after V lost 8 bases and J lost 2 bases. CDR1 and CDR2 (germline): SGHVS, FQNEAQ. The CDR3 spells CASGSAGGGQETQYF. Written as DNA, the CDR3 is TGTGCCAGCGGGTCGGCAGGGGGTGGGCAAGAGACCCAGTACTTC.

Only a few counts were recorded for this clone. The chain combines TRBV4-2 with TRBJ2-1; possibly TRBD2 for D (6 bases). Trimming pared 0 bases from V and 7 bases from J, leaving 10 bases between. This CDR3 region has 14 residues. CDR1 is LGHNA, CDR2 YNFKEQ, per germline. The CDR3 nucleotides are TGTGCCAGCAGCCAAGAGGGAAGCGGGAATGAGCAGTTCTTC. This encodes CASSQEGSGNEQFF.

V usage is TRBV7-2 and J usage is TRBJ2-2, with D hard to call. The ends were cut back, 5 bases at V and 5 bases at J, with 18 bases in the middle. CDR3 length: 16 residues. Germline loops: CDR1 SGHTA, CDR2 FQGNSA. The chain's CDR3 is CASSQESTLGTGELFF. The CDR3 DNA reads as TGTGCCAGCAGCCAGGAGAGCACCCTTGGAACCGGGGAGCTGTTTTTT. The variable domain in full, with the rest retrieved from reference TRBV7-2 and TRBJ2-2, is GAGVSQSPSNKVTEKGKDVELRCDPISGHTALYWYRQSLGQGLEFLIYFQGNSAPDKSGLPSDRFSAERTGGSVSTLTIQRTQQEDSAVYLCASSQESTLGTGELFFGEGSRLTVL.